Presented here are 12 T cell receptor beta chains from one specimen sequenced in a study of T cell clonotyping in hematopoietic cell transplantation. The method was immunoSEQ multiplex PCR; TCRdb's version includes in-frame clones alone and lacks a portion of them. The sample holds some 14,000 clones, roughly 64% seen once. The material sequenced was PBMCs. The receptors stem from a human donor who either received an allogeneic hematopoietic cell transplant for a myeloid malignancy or was a related donor (not recorded which). Some clones in this sample may be carry-over from other donors' samples.

This clone was counted between two and nine times. V gene TRBV7-9 combines with J gene TRBJ1-6; D is undetermined. Trimming removed 4 bases at V and 7 bases at J, with 11 bases between. Germline-derived CDR1 and CDR2 are SEHNR and FQNEAQ (reference sequence). There are 14 residues in the CDR3. CDR3 in amino acids: CASSSSLGNSPLHF. The CDR3 region has the DNA TGTGCCAGCAGCTCGTCACTCGGGAATTCACCCCTCCACTTT.

This sequence joins TRBV2 and TRBJ1-6, with 7 bases lining up with TRBD1. Germline V gene data show CDR1 as SNHLY and CDR2 as FYNNEI. V trimming: 4 bases; J trimming: 10 bases; junction bases outside the gene matches: 7. This CDR3 is built from 14 residues. The CDR3 region is CASSAGTVRSPLHF. CDR3 in DNA: TGTGCCAGCAGTGCCGGGACAGTGCGATCACCCCTCCACTTT.

The V call is TRBV7-2, the J call TRBJ2-7; no firm D call. Germline assignment: CDR1 SGHTA and CDR2 FQGNSA. The CDR3 is 13 residues long. Deletions cut 4 bases from V and 4 bases from J, with 11 bases between. The CDR3 DNA reads TGTGCCAGCAGCTACGGCACCTCGTACGAGCAGTACTTC. This gives the protein CASSYGTSYEQYF.

This chain joins TRBV28 and TRBJ2-7; TRBD1 aligns across 9 bases. Unmatched junction bases numbered 8, after V lost 10 bases and J lost 4 bases. The CDR3 runs to 13 residues. CDR1 and CDR2 (germline): MDHEN, SYDVKM. The CDR3, as DNA: TGTGCCACCGAACAGGGGGCCCCTTACGAGCAGTACTTC. It translates to CATEQGAPYEQYF.

On this clone itself: A read error may produce the germline difference seen at one junction end. The V call is TRBV20-1, the J call TRBJ1-2; no firm D call. Germline CDR1 and CDR2: DFQATT and SNEGSKA (reference sequence). The CDR3 covers 9 residues. The CDR3 loop is CSGGGPQDF. CDR3 bases: TGCAGTGGGGGAGGACCCCAAGACTTC.

The V and J genes are TRBV30 and TRBJ2-7; a possible D gene is TRBD1 (5 bases). V was cut by 4 bases and J by 4 bases, with 17 bases left in between. This CDR3 contains 14 residues. The germline V gene encodes CDR1 GTSNPN and CDR2 SVGIG (reference sequence). CDR3 nucleotide sequence: TGTGCCTGGAAGAACATTGGGGCTGGTTACGAGCAGTACTTC. It translates to CAWKNIGAGYEQYF. Complete variable domain (other parts from reference TRBV30 and TRBJ2-7): SQTIHQWPATLVQPVGSPLSLECTVEGTSNPNLYWYRQAAGRGLQLLFYSVGIGQISSEVPQNLSASRPQDRQFILSSKKLLLSDSGFYLCAWKNIGAGYEQYFGPGTRLTVT.

The V and J genes are TRBV28 and TRBJ2-7; 8 bases are a match to TRBD1. Per the germline V gene, CDR1 is MDHEN and CDR2 is SYDVKM. The ends lost 3 bases at V and 2 bases at J; junction bases unmatched: 3. This CDR3 is 14 amino acids long. The CDR3 sequence: CASSFQTGAYEQYF. In DNA form, the CDR3 reads TGTGCCAGCAGTTTCCAGACAGGGGCCTACGAGCAGTACTTC.

J is TRBJ1-1 and V is TRBV30, with D unresolved. The CDR3 is 14 residues long. Deletions cut 1 base from V and 0 bases from J, with 9 bases between. Germline-derived CDR1 and CDR2 are GTSNPN and SVGIG (reference sequence). CDR3 loop: CAWSGAEMNTEAFF. As DNA, the CDR3 is TGTGCCTGGAGTGGGGCCGAAATGAACACTGAAGCTTTCTTT.

The chain recombines TRBV20-1 with TRBJ1-2; D not resolved. This CDR3 contains 11 residues. Per the germline V gene, CDR1 is DFQATT and CDR2 is SNEGSKA (reference sequence). V was shortened by 1 base and J by 3 bases, with 3 bases between the two germline ends. The CDR3 DNA reads as TGCAGTGCTAGAGCGGACTATGGCTACACCTTC. This codes for CSARADYGYTF.

This chain uses TRBV4-1 with TRBJ1-5, with 7 bases aligning to TRBD1. The germline V gene has CDR1 MGHRA and CDR2 YSYEKL. The ends lost 0 bases at V and 6 bases at J; junction bases unmatched: 5. This CDR3 contains 15 residues. The chain's CDR3 is CASSQDPGQAQPQHF. The CDR3 region has the DNA TGCGCCAGCAGCCAAGACCCCGGACAGGCTCAGCCCCAGCATTTT.

The chain uses TRBV7-2 and TRBJ1-6; tentative D call: TRBD1 (6 bases). Looked up from germline, CDR1 is SGHTA and CDR2 is FQGNSA. There are 15 residues in the CDR3. V lost 5 bases to trimming and J lost 8 bases, with 16 bases between them. DNA of the CDR3: TGTGCCAGCAGCCCGTCCGCTGGGGGCGATTCACCCCTCCACTTT. Translation: CASSPSAGGDSPLHF.

This clone has more than one count but fewer than ten. The chain links TRBV28 to TRBJ2-1; 7 bases agree with TRBD1. Germline V gene lookup returns CDR1 MDHEN and CDR2 SYDVKM. J lost 0 bases, V lost 10 bases, and 9 bases had no gene match. This CDR3 spans 15 amino acids. The CDR3 DNA follows: TGTGCCATACTCGGACAGGAATCCTCCTACAATGAGCAGTTCTTC. Protein: CAILGQESSYNEQFF.